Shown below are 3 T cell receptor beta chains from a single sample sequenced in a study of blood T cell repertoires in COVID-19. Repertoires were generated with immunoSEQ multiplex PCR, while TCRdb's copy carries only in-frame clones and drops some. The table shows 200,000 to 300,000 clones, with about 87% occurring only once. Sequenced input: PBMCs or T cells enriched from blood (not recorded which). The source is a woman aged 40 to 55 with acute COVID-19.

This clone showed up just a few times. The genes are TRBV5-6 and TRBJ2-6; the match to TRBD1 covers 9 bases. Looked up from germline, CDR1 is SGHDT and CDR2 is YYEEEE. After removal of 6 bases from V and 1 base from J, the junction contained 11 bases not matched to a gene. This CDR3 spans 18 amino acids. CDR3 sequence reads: CASTLTGGLESGANVLTF. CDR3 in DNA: TGTGCCAGCACCCTAACAGGGGGCCTCGAATCTGGGGCCAACGTCCTGACTTTC.

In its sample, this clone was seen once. The CDR3 bases are TGTGCCAGCAGCTTAGGGGGCTATCAGCCCCAGCATTTT. Translating it yields CASSLGGYQPQHF. V and J are TRBV11-2 and TRBJ1-5, with D possibly being TRBD1 (5 bases). Germline loops: CDR1 SGHAT, CDR2 FQNNGV. This CDR3 has 13 residues. The V end lost 1 base, the J end lost 5 bases, and 6 bases lay between the germline ends.

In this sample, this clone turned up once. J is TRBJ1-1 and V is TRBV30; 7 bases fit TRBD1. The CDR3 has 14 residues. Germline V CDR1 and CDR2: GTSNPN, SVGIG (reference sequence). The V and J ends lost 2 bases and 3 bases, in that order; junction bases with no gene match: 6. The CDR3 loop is CAWSQGGPDTEAFF. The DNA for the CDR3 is TGTGCCTGGAGTCAGGGGGGTCCAGACACTGAAGCTTTCTTT.